The 19 T cell receptor beta chains below all came from one sample that was sequenced in a study of T cell responses to AZD1222 COVID-19 vaccine. The method was immunoSEQ multiplex PCR; TCRdb's version includes in-frame clones alone and lacks a portion of them. The sample yields 90,000 to 140,000 clones, around 89% seen once. The specimen comprised peripheral blood, sampled on day 0 of AZD1222 vaccination. These receptors were taken from an adult in good health.

The chain couples TRBV5-1 to TRBJ2-7, with D unresolved. This CDR3 is 12 amino acids long. The V gene's germline CDR1 is SGHRS and CDR2 YFSETQ. Trimming took off 3 bases at V and 4 bases at J, with 8 bases between the two ends. The CDR3 here is CASSSNKYEQYF. For the CDR3, the DNA is TGCGCCAGCAGCTCGAACAAATACGAGCAGTACTTC. Complete variable domain (other parts from reference TRBV5-1 and TRBJ2-7): KAGVTQTPRYLIKTRGQQVTLSCSPISGHRSVSWYQQTPGQGLQFLFEYFSETQRNKGNFPGRFSGRQFSNSRSEMNVSTLELGDSALYLCASSSNKYEQYFGPGTRLTVT.

The chain links TRBV28 to TRBJ2-7, with D possibly TRBD2 on 7 matching bases. The germline V and J ends were trimmed by 5 bases and 0 bases, with 20 bases remaining between them. The CDR3 contains 17 residues. The V gene's germline CDR1 is MDHEN and CDR2 SYDVKM. Written as DNA, the CDR3 is TGTGCCAGCAGTCTTAGGGGGGGGCAGGGCTTCTCCTACGAGCAGTACTTC. This encodes CASSLRGGQGFSYEQYF.

The gene calls are TRBV13 and TRBJ1-2, with 10 bases aligning to TRBD1. V lost 6 bases and J lost 3; bases outside the gene matches: 4. This CDR3 is 14 amino acids long. CDR1 PRHDT and CDR2 FYEKMQ come from the germline V gene (reference sequence). The CDR3 spells CASSRDRGDYGYTF. CDR3 DNA sequence: TGTGCCAGCAGTCGGGACAGGGGTGACTATGGCTACACCTTC.

This chain links TRBV11-2 with TRBJ2-2, with D unclear. The CDR3 sequence is 12 residues long. Germline loops: CDR1 SGHAT, CDR2 FQNNGV. V was cut by 1 base and J by 7 bases, with 4 bases left in between. The CDR3 reads CASSLVYGELFF. CDR3 DNA sequence: TGTGCCAGCAGCTTAGTTTACGGGGAGCTGTTTTTT. Drawing the rest from reference TRBV11-2 and TRBJ2-2, the complete variable domain is EAGVAQSPRYKIIEKRQSVAFWCNPISGHATLYWYQQILGQGPKLLIQFQNNGVVDDSQLPKDRFSAERLKGVDSTLKIQPAKLEDSAVYLCASSLVYGELFFGEGSRLTVL.

The chain couples TRBV28 to TRBJ2-1; the D call may be TRBD1 or TRBD2 (5 bases each). CDR1 and CDR2 from the germline V gene are MDHEN and SYDVKM. The CDR3 runs to 12 residues. Trimming took off 5 bases at V and 6 bases at J, with 8 bases between the two ends. CDR3 coding DNA: TGTGCCAGCAGTGTTGGGGGCAATGAGCAGTTCTTC. Translating gives CASSVGGNEQFF.

This sequence joins TRBV7-9 and TRBJ1-4; no clear D gene. The CDR3 loop spans 17 amino acids. Germline CDR1 and CDR2: SEHNR and FQNEAQ (reference sequence). The V end lost 6 bases, the J end lost 0 bases, and 17 bases lay between the germline ends. The CDR3 DNA follows: TGTGCCAGCAGTCCCGGCTTTGGCGTCGCAACTAATGAAAAACTGTTTTTT. It specifies CASSPGFGVATNEKLFF.

This chain joins TRBV7-9 and TRBJ2-7, with 7 nucleotides matching TRBD2. Trimming at V came to 11 bases and at J to 6 bases, leaving 10 bases not matched to a gene. In germline, CDR1 is SEHNR, CDR2 FQNEAQ (reference sequence). The CDR3 consists of 12 residues. The CDR3 nucleotides read TGTGCCTCGAAACGGGGGGAGCGCGAGCAGTACTTC. It specifies CASKRGEREQYF.

This chain links TRBV29-1 with TRBJ2-7, with 10 nucleotides matching TRBD1. The CDR3 contains 14 residues. Germline V gene sequence: CDR1 SQVTM, CDR2 ANQGSEA. Germline trimming cut 2 bases from V and 2 bases from J; bases unmatched to any gene: 3. The CDR3 DNA follows: TGCAGCGTTGAATTGACAGGGGGCCCCTACGAGCAGTACTTC. Translated: CSVELTGGPYEQYF.

The rearrangement uses TRBV5-8 and TRBJ2-1; no clear D. The CDR3 contains 15 residues. Trimming stripped 2 bases from V and 7 bases from J, with 16 bases between. The germline V gene has CDR1 SGHTS and CDR2 YDEGEE. The CDR3 DNA follows: TGTGCCAGCAGCTTATACCGGGCAACTTATAATGAGCAGTTCTTC. This sequence encodes CASSLYRATYNEQFF.

This chain links TRBV7-9 with TRBJ2-3, with D uncertain. This CDR3 has 12 amino acids. Deletions cut 5 bases from V and 3 bases from J, with 6 bases between. Germline loops: CDR1 SEHNR, CDR2 FQNEAQ (reference sequence). The CDR3 DNA follows: TGTGCCAGCAGCAGTGGGACAGATACGCAGTATTTT. It specifies CASSSGTDTQYF.

The rearrangement joins TRBV18 to TRBJ2-2; D gene unclear. Trimming pared 2 bases from V and 0 bases from J, leaving 13 bases between. Looked up from germline, CDR1 is KGHSH and CDR2 is LQKENI. The CDR3 loop spans 17 amino acids. CDR3 loop: CASSPGVVVANTGELFF. Written as DNA, the CDR3 is TGTGCCAGCTCACCAGGGGTGGTGGTAGCGAACACCGGGGAGCTGTTTTTT.

The CDR3 protein is CASSSQTGEEGGYTF. In DNA, the CDR3 is TGTGCCAGCAGTTCTCAGACAGGGGAGGAAGGTGGCTACACCTTC. This chain links TRBV6-6 with TRBJ1-2; TRBD1 matches at 8 bases. The CDR3 consists of 15 residues. The V and J ends lost 4 bases and 7 bases, in that order; junction bases with no gene match: 11. Germline loops: CDR1 MNHNY, CDR2 SVGAGI (reference sequence).

This clone was picked up one time. Here the CDR3 DNA reads TGCGCCAGCAGAGATGGACAGGGGGTTGGTTTCTTT. It is translated as CASRDGQGVGFF. The chain combines TRBV10-1 with TRBJ1-1, with 10 bases fitting TRBD1. Trimming took 6 bases from V and 13 from J; bases not matched to a gene: 8. Per the germline V gene, CDR1 is WNHNN and CDR2 is SYGVQD (reference sequence). CDR3 length: 12 amino acids.

The rearrangement uses TRBV7-9 and TRBJ1-1, with 9 bases matching TRBD1. Per germline, CDR1 SEHNR and CDR2 FQNEAQ (reference sequence). The CDR3 loop spans 13 amino acids. J was trimmed by 5 bases and V by 3 bases; bases with no gene match: 1. This chain's CDR3 is CASSLTGGTEAFF. The CDR3 bases are TGTGCCAGCAGCTTGACAGGGGGAACTGAAGCTTTCTTT.

The chain joins TRBV15 to TRBJ2-7, with D maybe TRBD2 (6 bases). The length of the CDR3 is 14 residues. Trimming left V 7 bases short and J 0 bases short, with 13 bases between. Looked up from germline, CDR1 is LNHNV and CDR2 is YYDKDF (reference sequence). This CDR3 is CATKELSGSYEQYF. In nucleotides, the CDR3 is TGTGCCACCAAGGAACTTAGCGGCTCCTACGAGCAGTACTTC.

This clone was observed a single time. The chain uses TRBV4-1 and TRBJ1-5, with 8 bases aligning to TRBD1. V was pared by 1 base and J by 4 bases, with 3 bases of the junction left unmatched. Germline-derived CDR1 and CDR2 are MGHRA and YSYEKL. The CDR3 has 15 residues. CDR3 bases: TGCGCCAGCAGCCAAGCCGGGACAGGAAATCAGCCCCAGCATTTT. Amino acids: CASSQAGTGNQPQHF.

V usage is TRBV2 and J usage is TRBJ1-6; 7 nucleotides match TRBD1. Per the germline V gene, CDR1 is SNHLY and CDR2 is FYNNEI. This CDR3 has 13 residues. V lost 6 bases, J lost 14 bases, and 10 bases stayed unmatched. The CDR3 region has the DNA TGTGCCAGCAGGGCCGACAGGGACGGATCCCTCCACTTT. Its translation: CASRADRDGSLHF.

This clone has a single count. The chain recombines TRBV5-1 with TRBJ2-3; 7 bases agree with TRBD1. Germline V gives CDR1 SGHRS, CDR2 YFSETQ. Unmatched junction bases numbered 8, after V lost 1 base and J lost 0 bases. The CDR3 spans 17 residues. The chain's CDR3 is CASSLTPMGQSTDTQYF. The CDR3 coding sequence is TGCGCCAGCAGCTTGACGCCGATGGGACAGAGCACAGATACGCAGTATTTT.

The chain couples TRBV27 to TRBJ1-6, with 7 bases matching TRBD1. The CDR3 contains 16 residues. V gave up 5 bases and J gave up 9 bases; unmatched junction bases: 13. Germline V gene data show CDR1 as MNHEY and CDR2 as SMNVEV (reference sequence). The CDR3: CASSPQTGSFFSPLHF. The DNA of the CDR3 is TGTGCCAGCAGTCCCCAGACAGGGTCCTTTTTTTCACCCCTCCACTTT.